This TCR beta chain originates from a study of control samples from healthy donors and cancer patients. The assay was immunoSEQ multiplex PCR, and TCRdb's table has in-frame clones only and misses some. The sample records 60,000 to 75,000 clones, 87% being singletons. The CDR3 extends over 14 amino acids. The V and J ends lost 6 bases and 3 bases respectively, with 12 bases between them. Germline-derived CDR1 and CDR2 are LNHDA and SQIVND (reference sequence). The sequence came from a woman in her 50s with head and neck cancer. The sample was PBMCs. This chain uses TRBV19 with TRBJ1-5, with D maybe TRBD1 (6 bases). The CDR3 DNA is TGTGCCAGTAGAAGGACAGCCCTCAATCAGCCCCAGCATTTT. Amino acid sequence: CASRRTALNQPQHF.